Listed below are T cell receptor beta chains from one sample, sequenced in a study of blood T cell repertoires in COVID-19. Sequencing was performed with immunoSEQ multiplex PCR; in TCRdb, only in-frame clones are kept and a portion is missing. The sample lists about 180,000 clones; roughly 83% were seen once. Input material: PBMCs or T cells enriched from blood (not recorded which). The source of these receptors is a woman in her 30s who had recovered from COVID-19. Both conserved end residues are part of each CDR3. A D gene is named only where the DNA matches it firmly.

v_gene	d_gene	j_gene	CDR3aa	CDR3nt
TRBV2	TRBD2	TRBJ2-7	CATRGGGLAGSEQYF	TGTGCCACCCGAGGGGGGGGACTAGCGGGTTCCGAGCAGTACTTC
TRBV5-6	NA	TRBJ1-2	CASSLFLVEDYGYTF	TGTGCCAGCAGCTTGTTTCTTGTTGAGGACTATGGCTACACCTTC
TRBV27	NA	TRBJ1-5	CASSLSGQDNQPQHF	TGTGCCAGCAGTCTCTCCGGACAAGACAATCAGCCCCAGCATTTT
TRBV27	NA	TRBJ1-1	CASMVGGAGTYTEAFF	TGTGCCAGCATGGTTGGGGGGGCGGGAACCTACACTGAAGCTTTCTTT
TRBV5-1	TRBD2	TRBJ2-7	CASSPPGLAGYEQYF	TGCGCCAGCAGCCCCCCGGGACTAGCGGGATACGAGCAGTACTTC
TRBV12-3/TRBV12-4	NA	TRBJ1-4	CASSPPGEEKLFF	TGTGCCAGCAGCCCCCCAGGGGAGGAAAAACTGTTTTTT
TRBV7-2	TRBD1	TRBJ1-2	CASSPGTVAVGYTF	TGTGCCAGCAGCCCCGGGACAGTCGCAGTGGGCTACACCTTC
TRBV29-1	TRBD1	TRBJ2-1	CSAMGTGGLYEQFF	TGCAGCGCCATGGGGACAGGGGGGCTCTATGAGCAGTTCTTC
TRBV7-9	NA	TRBJ2-1	CASSPTNNEQFF	TGTGCCAGCAGCCCGACTAACAATGAGCAGTTCTTC
TRBV7-9	NA	TRBJ1-1	CASSLVSFVNTEAFF	TGTGCCAGCAGCTTAGTAAGCTTCGTAAACACTGAAGCTTTCTTT
TRBV5-1	TRBD1	TRBJ1-3	CASSLTGGTGNTIYF	TGCGCCAGCAGCTTGACAGGGGGCACTGGAAACACCATATATTTT
TRBV30	NA	TRBJ1-6	CACLPRDIYNSPLHF	TGTGCCTGTCTGCCCCGGGACATCTATAATTCACCCCTCCACTTT
TRBV7-2	TRBD2	TRBJ2-1	CASSPRTSGANEQFF	TGTGCCAGCAGCCCACGGACTAGCGGGGCGAATGAGCAGTTCTTC
TRBV14	NA	TRBJ2-2	CASSSRSGSGELFF	TGTGCCAGCAGCAGCCGATCAGGGTCCGGGGAGCTGTTTTTT